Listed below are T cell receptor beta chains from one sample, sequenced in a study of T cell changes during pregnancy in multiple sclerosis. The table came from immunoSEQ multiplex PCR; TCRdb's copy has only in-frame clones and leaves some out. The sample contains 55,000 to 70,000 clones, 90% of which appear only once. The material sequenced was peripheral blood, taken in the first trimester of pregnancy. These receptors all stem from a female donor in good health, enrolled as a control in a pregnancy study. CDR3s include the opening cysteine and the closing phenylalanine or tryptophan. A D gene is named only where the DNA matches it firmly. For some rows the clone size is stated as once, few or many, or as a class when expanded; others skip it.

CDR3aa: CASSPRGGREQYF
CDR3nt: TGTGCCAGCAGCCCGAGGGGGGGGCGCGAGCAGTACTTC
abundance: -
j_gene: TRBJ2-7
v_gene: TRBV7-9
d_gene: -

CDR3aa: CASSIGGSEAFF
CDR3nt: TGTGCCAGTAGTATAGGGGGCTCTGAAGCTTTCTTT
abundance: -
j_gene: TRBJ1-1
v_gene: TRBV19
d_gene: -

CDR3aa: CASTPGQGGTGELFF
CDR3nt: TGTGCCAGTACCCCGGGACAGGGAGGGACCGGGGAGCTGTTTTTT
abundance: -
j_gene: TRBJ2-2
v_gene: TRBV19
d_gene: TRBD1

CDR3aa: CASRGQGWETQYF
CDR3nt: TGTGCCAGTAGAGGGCAGGGATGGGAGACCCAGTACTTC
abundance: -
j_gene: TRBJ2-5
v_gene: TRBV19
d_gene: -

CDR3aa: CASSGSDRGWSDTQYF
CDR3nt: TGTGCCAGCAGTGGCTCGGACAGGGGGTGGTCAGATACGCAGTATTTT
abundance: -
j_gene: TRBJ2-3
v_gene: TRBV6-1
d_gene: TRBD1

CDR3aa: CASSVDKAELMNTEAFF
CDR3nt: TGTGCCAGCAGCGTAGACAAAGCGGAACTCATGAACACTGAAGCTTTCTTT
abundance: few
j_gene: TRBJ1-1
v_gene: TRBV9
d_gene: -

CDR3aa: CASSRGDSSYEQYF
CDR3nt: TGTGCCAGCAGCCGGGGTGACTCCTCCTACGAGCAGTACTTC
abundance: -
j_gene: TRBJ2-7
v_gene: TRBV11-2
d_gene: -

CDR3aa: CATRTGGTEAFF
CDR3nt: TGTGCCACCCGGACAGGGGGCACTGAAGCTTTCTTT
abundance: -
j_gene: TRBJ1-1
v_gene: TRBV7-9
d_gene: TRBD1

CDR3aa: CASSLRTSGAHTNTQYF
CDR3nt: TGTGCCAGCAGCCTTCGGACTAGCGGGGCACACACGAATACGCAGTATTTT
abundance: -
j_gene: TRBJ2-3
v_gene: TRBV13
d_gene: TRBD2

CDR3aa: CASSRQTGEGWEKLFF
CDR3nt: TGTGCCAGCAGCCGACAGACAGGGGAAGGTTGGGAAAAACTGTTTTTT
abundance: -
j_gene: TRBJ1-4
v_gene: TRBV7-2
d_gene: TRBD1

CDR3aa: CAWSVSSNQPQHF
CDR3nt: TGTGCCTGGAGTGTTTCCTCTAATCAGCCCCAGCATTTT
abundance: -
j_gene: TRBJ1-5
v_gene: TRBV30
d_gene: -

CDR3aa: CSVGRLDTEAFF
CDR3nt: TGCAGCGTTGGGCGGCTTGACACTGAAGCTTTCTTT
abundance: few
j_gene: TRBJ1-1
v_gene: TRBV29-1
d_gene: -

CDR3aa: CASSYRGEETQYF
CDR3nt: TGTGCCAGCAGCTACCGGGGGGAGGAGACCCAGTACTTC
abundance: -
j_gene: TRBJ2-5
v_gene: TRBV7-2
d_gene: TRBD2

CDR3aa: CASSPTTGSVRNEQFF
CDR3nt: TGTGCCAGCAGCCCTACGACAGGGTCGGTCCGGAATGAGCAGTTCTTC
abundance: -
j_gene: TRBJ2-1
v_gene: TRBV6-4
d_gene: TRBD1

CDR3aa: CASGVRGGGYTF
CDR3nt: TGTGCCAGCGGGGTCAGGGGTGGTGGCTACACCTTC
abundance: -
j_gene: TRBJ1-2
v_gene: TRBV7-8
d_gene: -

CDR3aa: CASSVVVGAKNSPLHF
CDR3nt: TGTGCCAGCAGTGTAGTTGTGGGGGCGAAGAACTCACCCCTCCACTTT
abundance: -
j_gene: TRBJ1-6
v_gene: TRBV2
d_gene: -

CDR3aa: CASSTRRGVNTDTQYF
CDR3nt: TGTGCCAGCAGCACCCGACGCGGGGTCAACACAGATACGCAGTATTTT
abundance: -
j_gene: TRBJ2-3
v_gene: TRBV28
d_gene: -

CDR3aa: CASYFGGAFSEQFF
CDR3nt: TGTGCCAGCTATTTCGGGGGGGCCTTCTCGGAGCAGTTCTTC
abundance: -
j_gene: TRBJ2-1
v_gene: TRBV2
d_gene: TRBD2

CDR3aa: CASSVQGMNTEAFF
CDR3nt: TGTGCCAGCAGCGTACAGGGTATGAACACTGAAGCTTTCTTT
abundance: few
j_gene: TRBJ1-1
v_gene: TRBV9
d_gene: -

CDR3aa: CAWNAGTLNTEAFF
CDR3nt: TGTGCCTGGAACGCCGGGACACTGAACACTGAAGCTTTCTTT
abundance: -
j_gene: TRBJ1-1
v_gene: TRBV30
d_gene: -

CDR3aa: CASSDRTGHGYTF
CDR3nt: TGTGCCAGCAGCGACAGGACGGGTCATGGCTACACCTTC
abundance: -
j_gene: TRBJ1-2
v_gene: TRBV7-8
d_gene: -

CDR3aa: CASSWETQTGGADGYTF
CDR3nt: TGCGCCAGCAGCTGGGAAACACAGACAGGGGGCGCGGATGGCTACACCTTC
abundance: -
j_gene: TRBJ1-2
v_gene: TRBV5-1
d_gene: TRBD1

CDR3aa: CARGGEGNYGYTF
CDR3nt: TGTGCCAGAGGGGGGGAAGGGAACTATGGCTACACCTTC
abundance: -
j_gene: TRBJ1-2
v_gene: TRBV21-1
d_gene: -

CDR3aa: CASSYQTTSNQPQHF
CDR3nt: TGTGCCAGCAGTTATCAAACTACTAGCAATCAGCCCCAGCATTTT
abundance: -
j_gene: TRBJ1-5
v_gene: TRBV2
d_gene: -

CDR3aa: CASGGVSYEQYF
CDR3nt: TGTGCCAGCGGCGGGGTCTCCTACGAGCAGTACTTC
abundance: -
j_gene: TRBJ2-7
v_gene: TRBV28
d_gene: -

CDR3aa: CASIGGGSQPQHF
CDR3nt: TGTGCCAGTATCGGAGGGGGCAGCCAGCCCCAGCATTTT
abundance: once
j_gene: TRBJ1-5
v_gene: TRBV19
d_gene: TRBD1

CDR3aa: CASSLKDSQETQYF
CDR3nt: TGTGCCAGCAGCTTAAAGGACAGTCAAGAGACCCAGTACTTC
abundance: -
j_gene: TRBJ2-5
v_gene: TRBV7-8
d_gene: -

CDR3aa: CASSVVPASGTQYF
CDR3nt: TGTGCCAGCAGTGTAGTGCCTGCTTCGGGAACGCAGTATTTT
abundance: -
j_gene: TRBJ2-3
v_gene: TRBV2
d_gene: -

CDR3aa: CATSTGGLGEQYF
CDR3nt: TGTGCCACTTCGACAGGGGGCCTTGGCGAGCAGTACTTC
abundance: -
j_gene: TRBJ2-7
v_gene: TRBV28
d_gene: TRBD1

CDR3aa: CASSLTGYGYTF
CDR3nt: TGTGCCAGCAGTCTTACAGGCTATGGCTACACCTTC
abundance: -
j_gene: TRBJ1-2
v_gene: TRBV6-6
d_gene: -

CDR3aa: CASNPSPGEKLFF
CDR3nt: TGTGCCAGCAATCCCTCACCAGGGGAAAAACTGTTTTTT
abundance: once
j_gene: TRBJ1-4
v_gene: TRBV6-6
d_gene: -

CDR3aa: CASSLKRGPYNEQFF
CDR3nt: TGTGCCAGCAGCTTAAAGAGGGGGCCATACAATGAGCAGTTCTTC
abundance: -
j_gene: TRBJ2-1
v_gene: TRBV7-9
d_gene: TRBD1

CDR3aa: CASSERGGLIYGYTF
CDR3nt: TGTGCCAGCAGTGAAAGGGGGGGACTGATCTATGGCTACACCTTC
abundance: -
j_gene: TRBJ1-2
v_gene: TRBV7-2
d_gene: -

CDR3aa: CASSLGDRVGETQYF
CDR3nt: TGTGCTAGCAGCTTAGGGGACAGGGTAGGAGAGACCCAGTACTTC
abundance: -
j_gene: TRBJ2-5
v_gene: TRBV7-7
d_gene: TRBD1

CDR3aa: CASSYSRFADTQYF
CDR3nt: TGTGCCAGCAGTTACTCGAGGTTCGCAGATACGCAGTATTTT
abundance: once
j_gene: TRBJ2-3
v_gene: TRBV6-5
d_gene: -

CDR3aa: CASSSGTQSNYGYTF
CDR3nt: TGTGCCAGCAGCTCCGGGACTCAGAGCAACTATGGCTACACCTTC
abundance: -
j_gene: TRBJ1-2
v_gene: TRBV7-9
d_gene: -

CDR3aa: CASSLLGQGKNYEQYF
CDR3nt: TGCGCCAGCAGCTTGCTGGGGCAGGGGAAAAACTACGAGCAGTACTTC
abundance: -
j_gene: TRBJ2-7
v_gene: TRBV5-1
d_gene: -

CDR3aa: CASSSTSGGARNEQFF
CDR3nt: TGCGCCAGCAGCTCGACTAGCGGGGGGGCCAGGAATGAGCAGTTCTTC
abundance: few
j_gene: TRBJ2-1
v_gene: TRBV5-1
d_gene: TRBD2

CDR3aa: CASVVYNEQFF
CDR3nt: TGTGCCAGCGTAGTTTACAATGAGCAGTTCTTC
abundance: -
j_gene: TRBJ2-1
v_gene: TRBV2
d_gene: -

CDR3aa: CASREPDREFEGTQYF
CDR3nt: TGTGCCAGCAGGGAGCCGGACAGGGAGTTCGAGGGTACGCAGTATTTT
abundance: -
j_gene: TRBJ2-3
v_gene: TRBV27
d_gene: TRBD1

CDR3aa: CASSLTENNSPLHF
CDR3nt: TGTGCCAGCAGCTTAACAGAGAATAATTCACCCCTCCACTTT
abundance: -
j_gene: TRBJ1-6
v_gene: TRBV7-6
d_gene: -

CDR3aa: CASSYGQGGTEAFF
CDR3nt: TGTGCCAGCAGCTACGGACAGGGGGGCACTGAAGCTTTCTTT
abundance: -
j_gene: TRBJ1-1
v_gene: TRBV7-6
d_gene: TRBD1

CDR3aa: CASTPLENTGELFF
CDR3nt: TGCGCCAGCACCCCACTTGAGAACACCGGGGAGCTGTTTTTT
abundance: -
j_gene: TRBJ2-2
v_gene: TRBV5-1
d_gene: -

CDR3aa: CASSKATEGEQFF
CDR3nt: TGTGCCAGCAGCAAAGCAACCGAGGGTGAGCAGTTCTTC
abundance: once
j_gene: TRBJ2-1
v_gene: TRBV6-1
d_gene: -

CDR3aa: CATDSTYNEQFF
CDR3nt: TGTGCCACCGACTCCACCTACAATGAGCAGTTCTTC
abundance: -
j_gene: TRBJ2-1
v_gene: TRBV6-6
d_gene: -

CDR3aa: CASSLVEGVSDTQYF
CDR3nt: TGTGCCAGCAGCTTAGTTGAGGGAGTATCCGATACGCAGTATTTT
abundance: -
j_gene: TRBJ2-3
v_gene: TRBV7-2
d_gene: -

CDR3aa: CAISLGETGGRAFF
CDR3nt: TGTGCCATCAGTTTGGGGGAGACAGGGGGGAGAGCTTTCTTT
abundance: -
j_gene: TRBJ1-1
v_gene: TRBV10-3
d_gene: TRBD1

CDR3aa: CASSKGRGTVGELFF
CDR3nt: TGTGCCAGCAGCAAAGGAAGGGGGACGGTCGGGGAGCTGTTTTTT
abundance: -
j_gene: TRBJ2-2
v_gene: TRBV21-1
d_gene: -

CDR3aa: CASSQVDLGFAYNEQFF
CDR3nt: TGCGCCAGCAGCCAAGTAGACCTGGGCTTTGCCTACAATGAGCAGTTCTTC
abundance: -
j_gene: TRBJ2-1
v_gene: TRBV4-1
d_gene: -

CDR3aa: CASSPLSGSGETQYF
CDR3nt: TGTGCCAGCTCACCCCTTAGCGGGAGTGGGGAGACCCAGTACTTC
abundance: -
j_gene: TRBJ2-5
v_gene: TRBV18
d_gene: TRBD2

CDR3aa: CASSGERHGYYGYTF
CDR3nt: TGTGCCAGCAGTGGAGAAAGACACGGTTACTATGGCTACACCTTC
abundance: -
j_gene: TRBJ1-2
v_gene: TRBV25-1
d_gene: -

CDR3aa: CASSEPGQTTDTQYF
CDR3nt: TGCGCCAGCAGTGAGCCGGGACAGACCACAGATACGCAGTATTTT
abundance: -
j_gene: TRBJ2-3
v_gene: TRBV10-2
d_gene: TRBD1

CDR3aa: CASSQIRQGTPGANVLTF
CDR3nt: TGCGCCAGCAGCCAAATTCGACAGGGGACCCCTGGGGCCAACGTCCTGACTTTC
abundance: -
j_gene: TRBJ2-6
v_gene: TRBV4-1
d_gene: TRBD1

CDR3aa: CASSPGTSGGPQETQYF
CDR3nt: TGTGCCAGCTCACCCGGGACTAGCGGAGGCCCCCAAGAGACCCAGTACTTC
abundance: -
j_gene: TRBJ2-5
v_gene: TRBV18
d_gene: TRBD2

CDR3aa: CASRGYRGPYNEQFF
CDR3nt: TGTGCCAGCAGAGGGTATAGGGGGCCCTACAATGAGCAGTTCTTC
abundance: -
j_gene: TRBJ2-1
v_gene: TRBV2
d_gene: TRBD1